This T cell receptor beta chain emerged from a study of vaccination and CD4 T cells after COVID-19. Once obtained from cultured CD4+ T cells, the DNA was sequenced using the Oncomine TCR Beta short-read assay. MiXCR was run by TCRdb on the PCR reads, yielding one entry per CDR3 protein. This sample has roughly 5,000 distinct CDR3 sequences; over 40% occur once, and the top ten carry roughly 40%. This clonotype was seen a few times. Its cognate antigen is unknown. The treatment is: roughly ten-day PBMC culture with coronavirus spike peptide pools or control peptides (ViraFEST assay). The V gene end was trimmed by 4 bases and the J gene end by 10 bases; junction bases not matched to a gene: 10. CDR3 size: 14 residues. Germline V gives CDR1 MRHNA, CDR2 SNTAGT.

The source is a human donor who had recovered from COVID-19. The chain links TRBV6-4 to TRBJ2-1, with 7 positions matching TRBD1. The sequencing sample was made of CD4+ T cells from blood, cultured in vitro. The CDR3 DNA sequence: TGTGCCAGCAGTGGGTCAGAGGGGGCCGGCGAGCAGTTCTTC. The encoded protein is CASSGSEGAGEQFF.